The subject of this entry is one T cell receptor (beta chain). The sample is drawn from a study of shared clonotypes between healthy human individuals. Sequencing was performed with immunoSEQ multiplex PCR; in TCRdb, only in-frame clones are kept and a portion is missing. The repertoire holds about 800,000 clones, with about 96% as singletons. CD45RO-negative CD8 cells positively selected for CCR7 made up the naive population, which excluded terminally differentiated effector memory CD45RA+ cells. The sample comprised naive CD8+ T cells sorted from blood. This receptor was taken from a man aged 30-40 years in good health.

The CDR3 DNA is TGTGCCAGCAGCCTCCCCCACCGGGGGTACGAGCAGTACTTC. Encoded protein: CASSLPHRGYEQYF. The genes are TRBV7-8 and TRBJ2-7, with D possibly matching TRBD2 (6 bases). Germline V gene sequence: CDR1 SGHVS, CDR2 FQNEAQ. The germline V and J ends were trimmed by 5 bases and 4 bases, with 15 bases remaining between them. This CDR3 region has 14 residues.